This is a list of T cell receptor beta chains from one sample in a study of CD8+ T cells in alopecia areata. Using immunoSEQ multiplex PCR, the repertoire was profiled, and TCRdb retains in-frame clones only, with some absent. This table holds 150,000 to 200,000 clones, around three fifths found once. The material sequenced was CD4+ T cells sorted from blood, taken at week 24, from a patient treated with tofacitinib. The receptors were gathered from a human donor with alopecia areata. Each CDR3 is given with its conserved first and last residue. D genes are given only for firm matches. The size field is filled for only some rows; it gives once, few, many or a size class.

d_call: TRBD1; j_call: TRBJ1-6; clone_size: .; v_call: TRBV30; cdr3_aa: CAWSAHEGTGGRSYNSPLHF
d_call: TRBD1; j_call: TRBJ1-1; clone_size: .; v_call: TRBV7-9; cdr3_aa: CASSRRTGQGGTEAFF
d_call: .; j_call: TRBJ1-1; clone_size: once; v_call: TRBV5-1; cdr3_aa: CASSLGPSGQRNTEAFF
d_call: .; j_call: TRBJ2-2; clone_size: few; v_call: TRBV2; cdr3_aa: CASSEGGLGTGELFF
d_call: .; j_call: TRBJ2-2; clone_size: few; v_call: TRBV28; cdr3_aa: CASRTARTFSELFF
d_call: TRBD2; j_call: TRBJ2-1; clone_size: .; v_call: TRBV30; cdr3_aa: CAWSSTSGANEQFF
d_call: .; j_call: TRBJ1-1; clone_size: .; v_call: TRBV2; cdr3_aa: CASALRNTEAFF
d_call: .; j_call: TRBJ2-5; clone_size: .; v_call: TRBV12-5; cdr3_aa: CASGLGGQETQYF
d_call: TRBD1; j_call: TRBJ2-3; clone_size: .; v_call: TRBV10-3; cdr3_aa: CAISGTGATDTQYF
d_call: .; j_call: TRBJ2-3; clone_size: .; v_call: TRBV7-9; cdr3_aa: CASSRAQKTDTQYF
d_call: .; j_call: TRBJ2-5; clone_size: .; v_call: TRBV7-7; cdr3_aa: CASSLEVSETQYF
d_call: .; j_call: TRBJ1-5; clone_size: .; v_call: TRBV30; cdr3_aa: CAWSVGGDQPQHF
d_call: TRBD1; j_call: TRBJ2-3; clone_size: .; v_call: TRBV4-1; cdr3_aa: CASSQGTGGPVPPQYF
d_call: TRBD1; j_call: TRBJ2-1; clone_size: .; v_call: TRBV5-1; cdr3_aa: CASGPGTGYNEQFF
d_call: .; j_call: TRBJ1-2; clone_size: .; v_call: TRBV4-1; cdr3_aa: CASSQVPGFEYGYTF
d_call: .; j_call: TRBJ2-1; clone_size: .; v_call: TRBV19; cdr3_aa: CASRLGGYNEQFF
d_call: .; j_call: TRBJ1-3; clone_size: .; v_call: TRBV30; cdr3_aa: CAWSLGGSGNTIYF
d_call: .; j_call: TRBJ2-3; clone_size: .; v_call: TRBV5-8; cdr3_aa: CASSPLRAAPDTQYF
d_call: .; j_call: TRBJ2-3; clone_size: few; v_call: TRBV29-1; cdr3_aa: CSVGRSTDTQYF
d_call: .; j_call: TRBJ1-2; clone_size: .; v_call: TRBV30; cdr3_aa: CAWMRPPAGGYTF
d_call: TRBD1; j_call: TRBJ2-6; clone_size: .; v_call: TRBV29-1; cdr3_aa: CSAGQGSSGANVLTF
d_call: .; j_call: TRBJ1-1; clone_size: .; v_call: TRBV2; cdr3_aa: CASGDTGNTEAFF
d_call: .; j_call: TRBJ1-2; clone_size: .; v_call: TRBV29-1; cdr3_aa: CSVAAGANYGYTF
d_call: .; j_call: TRBJ2-3; clone_size: .; v_call: TRBV29-1; cdr3_aa: CSVERRGSTDTQYF
d_call: TRBD1; j_call: TRBJ1-6; clone_size: .; v_call: TRBV5-6; cdr3_aa: CASSFLLRDRDNSPLHF
d_call: TRBD1; j_call: TRBJ1-4; clone_size: few; v_call: TRBV5-1; cdr3_aa: CASSPGTGPGGKLFF
d_call: TRBD1; j_call: TRBJ1-2; clone_size: .; v_call: TRBV19; cdr3_aa: CASSIRDRGGGYTF
d_call: TRBD1; j_call: TRBJ1-2; clone_size: .; v_call: TRBV7-9; cdr3_aa: CASSLGQGQGYGYTF
d_call: .; j_call: TRBJ2-7; clone_size: few; v_call: TRBV30; cdr3_aa: CAWTESRSSYEQYF
d_call: .; j_call: TRBJ1-5; clone_size: few; v_call: TRBV6-5; cdr3_aa: CASSYGWDSNQPQHF